Listed below are T cell receptor beta chains from one sample, sequenced in a study of T cells in Graves' hyperthyroidism and ophthalmopathy. TCRdb re-called the multiplex PCR reads with MiXCR, one entry per CDR3 protein. The sample has some 530,000 distinct CDR3 sequences, approximately 23% seen once. Specimen: blood. These receptor sequences come from a woman aged 70-85 years with Graves' ophthalmopathy. CDR3s include the opening cysteine and the closing phenylalanine or tryptophan. The D gene is left open where the match is weak. Rows may omit the clone size; those that give it use once, few, many or a size class.

>NA|TRBJ2-7|NA|TRBV5-1
TGCGCCAGCAGCCCAGGGGGCGGGAGTATCTACGAGCAGTACTTC
CASSPGGGSIYEQYF
>NA|TRBJ2-1|NA|TRBV28
TGTGCCAGCAGCTTTATGCGGAGAAATGAGCAGTTCTTC
CASSFMRRNEQFF
>NA|TRBJ1-2|few|TRBV6-2/TRBV6-3
TGTGCCAGCAGTTACGGGGCAGGCGCTAACTATGGCTACACCTTC
CASSYGAGANYGYTF
>TRBD2|TRBJ2-7|few|TRBV28
TGTGCCAGCACTACCAGCGGGAGGACCTACGAGCAGTACTTC
CASTTSGRTYEQYF
>TRBD2|TRBJ2-1|NA|TRBV24-1
TGTGCCGCCGCCAGGACTAGCGGCCTCTACAATGAGCAGTTCTTC
CAAARTSGLYNEQFF
>NA|TRBJ2-7|many|TRBV2
TGTGCCAGCAGTGACGGGGGAACTAGCGAGCAGTACTTC
CASSDGGTSEQYF
>NA|TRBJ1-2|many|TRBV28
TGTGCCATTCGAAAGGGGTTTGGCTATGGCTACACCTTC
CAIRKGFGYGYTF
>NA|TRBJ1-1|NA|TRBV10-1
TGCGCCAGCAGCCCTACCAAGTTCCGAAACGGTATGAACACTGAAGCTTTCTTT
CASSPTKFRNGMNTEAFF
>NA|TRBJ1-2|many|TRBV7-8
TGTGCCAGCAGCTTGTCCAGGGAGGGTGGCTACACCTTC
CASSLSREGGYTF
>NA|TRBJ2-7|NA|TRBV28
TGTGCCAGCAGAGTTCCTTTAAGGGGGGAGCAGTACTTC
CASRVPLRGEQYF
>TRBD2|TRBJ2-1|NA|TRBV20-1
TGCAGTGCTATCCGGACTAGCGGGAGAGGTGGCAATGAGCAGTTCTTC
CSAIRTSGRGGNEQFF
>TRBD2|TRBJ2-3|many|TRBV11-2
TGTGCCAGCAGCTTAGGCCCGGGACTAGCGAGGGGGACAGATACGCAGTATTTT
CASSLGPGLARGTDTQYF
>TRBD1|TRBJ2-3|NA|TRBV5-1
TGCGCCAGCACCGACAGGGGATGGGCAGATACGCAGTATTTT
CASTDRGWADTQYF
>TRBD1|TRBJ2-1|many|TRBV28
TGTGCCAGCTCAACAGGGGGCGGCCTCGGGGAGCAGTTCTTC
CASSTGGGLGEQFF
>NA|TRBJ2-1|few|TRBV20-1
TGCAGTGCCAATCCATTCTGGGATGAGCAGTTCTTC
CSANPFWDEQFF
>TRBD1|TRBJ1-2|NA|TRBV10-3
TGTGCCATCAGTGAACAGGGGGTCGGCTATGGCTACACCTTC
CAISEQGVGYGYTF
>TRBD2|TRBJ2-7|many|TRBV12-3/TRBV12-4
TGTGCCAGCAGTTTTTCGCCTAGCGGGAACGAGCAGTACTTC
CASSFSPSGNEQYF
>TRBD1|TRBJ1-4|many|TRBV7-8
TGTGCCAGCAGTTTTACACAGGGGACTAATGAAAAACTGTTTTTT
CASSFTQGTNEKLFF
>NA|TRBJ2-6|NA|TRBV10-3
TGTGCCATCGCCGACCCCGGGGCCAACGTCCTGACTTTC
CAIADPGANVLTF
>NA|TRBJ2-7|few|TRBV6-1
TGTGCCAGCAGTGAATCCCCAGTAATCTACGAGCAGTACTTC
CASSESPVIYEQYF
>TRBD2|TRBJ2-1|many|TRBV3-1
TGTGCCAGCAGCCCACTAGCGTCTGAGCAGTTCTTC
CASSPLASEQFF
>NA|TRBJ2-5|NA|TRBV30
TGTGCCTGGAGCGCCCCGGTGAGAAAAGACCAGTACTTC
CAWSAPVRKDQYF
>NA|TRBJ1-2|many|TRBV28
TGTGCCAGCAGTCCTGGTGCAGCCCATTACTCTAACTATGGCTACACCTTC
CASSPGAAHYSNYGYTF
>TRBD2|TRBJ2-7|many|TRBV7-9
TGTGCCAGCAGATCCGGGACTAGCGGGAAACACGAGCAGTACTTC
CASRSGTSGKHEQYF
>NA|TRBJ1-1|NA|TRBV6-1
TGTGCCAGCTCACCTCCGGGACGGATGAACACTGAAGCTTTCTTT
CASSPPGRMNTEAFF
>NA|TRBJ2-3|many|TRBV20-1
TGCAGTGCTAGACAGGGGCAGCGTACGCAGTATTTT
CSARQGQRTQYF
>NA|TRBJ1-6|NA|TRBV6-1
TGTGCCACCGCCCCACAAAATTCACCCCTCCACTTT
CATAPQNSPLHF
>NA|TRBJ2-3|few|TRBV3-1
TGTGCCAGCAGATCAGTTGCAGATACGCAGTATTTT
CASRSVADTQYF
>NA|TRBJ2-7|many|TRBV28
TGTGCCAGCAGTGAAACCGGGAAATCCTACGAGCAGTACTTC
CASSETGKSYEQYF
>NA|TRBJ2-2|NA|TRBV4-1
TGCGCCAGCAGTCACCCGGGACAACTACCCGGGGAGCTGTTTTTT
CASSHPGQLPGELFF
>NA|TRBJ2-7|few|TRBV6-5
TGTGCCAGCAGTTCCCCTAACAGGGTCTACGAGCAGTACTTC
CASSSPNRVYEQYF
>NA|TRBJ1-1|few|TRBV5-1
TGCGCCAGCAGCGCTAGACAGAACACTGAAGCTTTCTTT
CASSARQNTEAFF
>NA|TRBJ1-1|few|TRBV30
TGTGCCTGGAGTGTAGGAGGGTTTAGTGCTTTCTTT
CAWSVGGFSAFF
>NA|TRBJ2-3|few|TRBV20-1
TGCAGTGCCGCGGGACATTACACAGATACGCAGTATTTT
CSAAGHYTDTQYF
>TRBD1|TRBJ1-2|many|TRBV20-1
TGCAGTGCCCGGGACAGGGCAGACTATGGCTACACCTTC
CSARDRADYGYTF
>NA|TRBJ2-3|NA|TRBV5-1
TGCGCCAGCAGTAGTTTTGGCGGCCAGGATACGCAGTATTTT
CASSSFGGQDTQYF
>TRBD2|TRBJ2-3|NA|TRBV19
TGTGCCAGTAGTGTGATAGCGGGAGGTCCTCCGGCAGATACGCAGTATTTT
CASSVIAGGPPADTQYF
>NA|TRBJ1-4|NA|TRBV5-6
TGTGCCAGCAGCTTGGGGGCAGGAGGGAATAATGAAAAACTGTTTTTT
CASSLGAGGNNEKLFF
>NA|TRBJ1-6|few|TRBV6-2/TRBV6-3
TGTGCCAGCAGTTATGTCGGGCCGACGTATAATTCACCCCTCCACTTT
CASSYVGPTYNSPLHF
>NA|TRBJ1-4|many|TRBV28
TGTGCCAGCACCAAGCCGATAGACGGACAAAAACTGTTTTTT
CASTKPIDGQKLFF
>NA|TRBJ1-5|NA|TRBV25-1
TGTGCCAGCAGTGAATATCTATATCAGCCCCAGCATTTT
CASSEYLYQPQHF
>TRBD2|TRBJ2-1|few|TRBV6-2/TRBV6-3
TGTGCCAGCAGTTTACTTCTAGCGGGAGGTGATGAGCAGTTCTTC
CASSLLLAGGDEQFF
>NA|TRBJ1-2|NA|TRBV12-3/TRBV12-4
TGTGCCAGCAGTTCGGGTGGCTACACCTTC
CASSSGGYTF
>TRBD2|TRBJ2-5|many|TRBV20-1
TGCAGTGCTAGACTAGCGGGAGGGGTGGAGACCCAGTACTTC
CSARLAGGVETQYF
>TRBD2|TRBJ2-3|NA|TRBV20-1
TGCAGTGCTCACACTACTAGCGGGCTCACAGATACGCAGTATTTT
CSAHTTSGLTDTQYF
>NA|TRBJ2-3|NA|TRBV4-2
TGTGCCAGCAGCCAAGAATTTCAACGGAGGGAGGCAGATACGCAGTATTTT
CASSQEFQRREADTQYF
>TRBD1|TRBJ2-5|many|TRBV11-2
TGTGCCAGCAGCTTCCCAGGGGGTTTGGAGACCCAGTACTTC
CASSFPGGLETQYF
>NA|TRBJ1-2|NA|TRBV6-2/TRBV6-3
TGTGCCAGCAGCCCCCAGAGCTTCTATGGCTACACCTTC
CASSPQSFYGYTF
>NA|TRBJ1-4|NA|TRBV6-2/TRBV6-3
TGTGCCAGCAGTTACCTCACAGGAGCATCAACTAATGAAAAACTGTTTTTT
CASSYLTGASTNEKLFF
>NA|TRBJ1-2|NA|TRBV6-6
TGTGCCAGCAGTTACTCGGGCGGATTTGGCTACACCTTC
CASSYSGGFGYTF